These T cell receptor beta chains were read from a single sample in a study of blood T cell repertoires in COVID-19. Sequencing used immunoSEQ multiplex PCR; TCRdb keeps in-frame clones, though not all of them. The sample consists of 180,000 or so clones, about nine tenths of them appearing once. The material sequenced was peripheral blood. All receptors derive from a man between 18 and 29 years old with active or convalescent COVID-19. Both conserved end residues are part of each CDR3. D genes are given only for firm matches. Only some rows state a clone size, as once, few, many or a class for expanded clones.

TRBJ1-1 TRBV9 . . TGTGCCAGCAGCGCAACCATCCGGGACACTGAAGCTTTCTTT CASSATIRDTEAFF
TRBJ2-7 TRBV9 TRBD2 . TGTGCCAGCAGCCGGGCTAGCGGGAGTATCAACGAGCAGTACTTC CASSRASGSINEQYF
TRBJ2-7 TRBV27 . . TGTGCCAGCAGTTTAAATGTTGCGGGAACCTACGAGCAGTACTTC CASSLNVAGTYEQYF
TRBJ2-7 TRBV29-1 . . TGCAGCGTTGGGGTGACTAGCTCCTACGAGCAGTACTTC CSVGVTSSYEQYF
TRBJ2-3 TRBV29-1 TRBD2 . TGCAGCGTCGCCAAATGGGGTGTAGCGGGAAGAGATACGCAGTATTTT CSVAKWGVAGRDTQYF
TRBJ1-2 TRBV29-1 TRBD1 . TGCAGCGTTGAACCGGGACAGGGTGGAAAGGTGGATGGCTACACCTTC CSVEPGQGGKVDGYTF
TRBJ1-1 TRBV3-1/TRBV3-2 TRBD1 . TGTGCCAGCAGCTCCGGGACAGGGGATCCCACAAACACTGAAGCTTTCTTT CASSSGTGDPTNTEAFF
TRBJ2-3 TRBV6-5 . . TGTGCCAGCAGTAGCGCAACTAGCACAGATACGCAGTATTTT CASSSATSTDTQYF
TRBJ2-3 TRBV5-1 . . TGCGCCAGCAGCTTGGAGCTAGATACGCAGTATTTT CASSLELDTQYF
TRBJ2-1 TRBV10-3 TRBD2 . TGTGCCATCAGTGATGACGGGACTACCCTCGACAATGAGCAGTTCTTC CAISDDGTTLDNEQFF
TRBJ1-2 TRBV5-1 TRBD1 . TGCGCCAGCAGCTCGGGGACAGGGGAAAATCGCTACACCTTC CASSSGTGENRYTF
TRBJ2-3 TRBV5-1 . . TGCGCCAGCAGCTTGGATGGGGGCGCAGATACGCAGTATTTT CASSLDGGADTQYF
TRBJ2-7 TRBV29-1 . . TGCAGCGTTGAAGATCGAGGCCAGTATGCCTCCTACGAGCAGTACTTC CSVEDRGQYASYEQYF
TRBJ2-7 TRBV4-1 TRBD2 few TGCGCCAGCAGCCCTGGGCGGGGGTCAGACTACGAGCAGTACTTC CASSPGRGSDYEQYF
TRBJ2-7 TRBV5-4 TRBD2 few TGTGCCAGCAGCGAGGGCCCGGGGGGGGGATACGAGCAGTACTTC CASSEGPGGGYEQYF
TRBJ1-1 TRBV3-1/TRBV3-2 . once TGTGCCAGCAGCCGAGACACTGAAGCTTTCTTT CASSRDTEAFF
TRBJ1-1 TRBV5-1 . . TGCGCCAGCAGCCCCGGAGTAGCTGGACAGATAGCTTTCTTT CASSPGVAGQIAFF
TRBJ1-1 TRBV29-1 . . TGCAGCGTTACAAACACTGAAGCTTTCTTT CSVTNTEAFF
TRBJ2-3 TRBV4-1 TRBD2 . TGCGCCAGCACCTCTGCCGGGACTAGCGGGACAGATACGCAGTATTTT CASTSAGTSGTDTQYF
TRBJ2-7 TRBV6-5 . . TGTGCCAGCAGTTACTCTCCAGGGAACTCCTACGAGCAGTACTTC CASSYSPGNSYEQYF
TRBJ2-1 TRBV30 . . TGTGCCTGGAGTACGAGGCTCAACAATGAGCAGTTCTTC CAWSTRLNNEQFF
TRBJ2-7 TRBV23-1 TRBD1 . TGCGCCAGCAGTCAATTTTCCGGGACAGGGATATACGAGCAGTACTTC CASSQFSGTGIYEQYF
TRBJ1-3 TRBV28 TRBD1 . TGTGCCAGCAGTCCTCGACAGGGCGGAAACACCATATATTTT CASSPRQGGNTIYF
TRBJ2-5 TRBV3-1/TRBV3-2 . . TGTGCCAGCAGCCCGTCCGCGAAGACCCAGTACTTC CASSPSAKTQYF
TRBJ2-3 TRBV5-6 . . TGTGCCAGCAGCTTTGAGAACACAGATACGCAGTATTTT CASSFENTDTQYF
TRBJ2-5 TRBV30 TRBD2 . TGTGCCTGGAGTGTGGTCGGGAGCGGGAGTCAAGAGACCCAGTACTTC CAWSVVGSGSQETQYF
TRBJ1-2 TRBV3-1/TRBV3-2 . . TGTGCCAGCAGCCCATCACCGACGGAGATCTATGGCTACACCTTC CASSPSPTEIYGYTF
TRBJ1-2 TRBV7-8 . . TGTGCCAGCAGCTTAGACAGGGCCGGGTTAAACTATGGCTACACCTTC CASSLDRAGLNYGYTF
TRBJ2-2 TRBV5-1 TRBD2 . TGCGCCAGCAGCATATGGACTAGCGGGAGTTCGGGCGGGGAGCTGTTTTTT CASSIWTSGSSGGELFF
TRBJ2-1 TRBV5-4 TRBD1 . TGTGCCAGCAGCTTGAACACAGGGGGGCGGAATGAGCAGTTCTTC CASSLNTGGRNEQFF
TRBJ2-6 TRBV19 . . TGTGCCAGTAGTTTGGCCCGATCTGGGGCCAACGTCCTGACTTTC CASSLARSGANVLTF
TRBJ2-2 TRBV19 TRBD1 . TGTGCCAGTAGAGTATCATTAGTAACAGGGGCTACCGGGGAGCTGTTTTTT CASRVSLVTGATGELFF
TRBJ2-3 TRBV19 TRBD2 . TGTGCCAGTGGGACTAGCGGGGTGACAGATACGCAGTATTTT CASGTSGVTDTQYF
TRBJ2-7 TRBV5-1 . . TGCGCCAGCAGGGTAAGTTTTGCCCGGGACTACGAGCAGTACTTC CASRVSFARDYEQYF
TRBJ2-2 TRBV6-1 TRBD1 once TGTGCCAGCAGTGGAATAGGGACAGGGGGCACCGGGGAGCTGTTTTTT CASSGIGTGGTGELFF
TRBJ2-2 TRBV6-6 . . TGTGCCAGCAGTCTAGGCCCCCCCCCAGCTCGAGGCACCGGGGAGCTGTTTTTT CASSLGPPPARGTGELFF
TRBJ2-7 TRBV15 TRBD1 . TGTGCCACCAACCCGGGACAGGGATACGAGCAGTACTTC CATNPGQGYEQYF
TRBJ2-1 TRBV4-1 TRBD2 . TGCGCCAGCAGCCAGACCGGACTAGCCGGCGATGAGCAGTTCTTC CASSQTGLAGDEQFF
TRBJ1-2 TRBV11-2 TRBD1 . TGTGCCAGCAGCCTGGAGCCGGGACAGGGCTATGGCTACACCTTC CASSLEPGQGYGYTF
TRBJ2-5 TRBV18 TRBD1 . TGTGCCAGCTCATTTCCGGGACAGGGGCAAGAGACCCAGTACTTC CASSFPGQGQETQYF
TRBJ2-7 TRBV28 TRBD1 . TGTGCCACCCTAAACAGGGGGGTGGACGAGCAGTACTTC CATLNRGVDEQYF